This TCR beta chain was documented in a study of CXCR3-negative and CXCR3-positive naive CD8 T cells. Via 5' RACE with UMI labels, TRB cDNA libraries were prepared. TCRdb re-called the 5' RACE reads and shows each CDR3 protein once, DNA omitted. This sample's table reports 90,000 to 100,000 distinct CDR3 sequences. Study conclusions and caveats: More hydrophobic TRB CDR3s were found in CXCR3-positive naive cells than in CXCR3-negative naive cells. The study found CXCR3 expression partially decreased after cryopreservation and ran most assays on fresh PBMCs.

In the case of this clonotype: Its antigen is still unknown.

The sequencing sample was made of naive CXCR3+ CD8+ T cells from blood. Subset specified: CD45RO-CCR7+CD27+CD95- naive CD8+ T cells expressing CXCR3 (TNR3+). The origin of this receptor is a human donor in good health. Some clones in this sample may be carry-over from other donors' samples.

The CDR3 protein is CASSLVEYGYTF. The rearrangement joins TRBV11-2 to TRBJ1-2. This CDR3 has 12 amino acids. Germline V gene lookup returns CDR1 SGHAT and CDR2 FQNNGV. Based on the CDR3 plus reference TRBV11-2 and TRBJ1-2, the full variable domain is EAGVAQSPRYKIIEKRQSVAFWCNPISGHATLYWYQQILGQGPKLLIQFQNNGVVDDSQLPKDRFSAERLKGVDSTLKIQPAKLEDSAVYLCASSLVEYGYTFGSGTRLTVV.